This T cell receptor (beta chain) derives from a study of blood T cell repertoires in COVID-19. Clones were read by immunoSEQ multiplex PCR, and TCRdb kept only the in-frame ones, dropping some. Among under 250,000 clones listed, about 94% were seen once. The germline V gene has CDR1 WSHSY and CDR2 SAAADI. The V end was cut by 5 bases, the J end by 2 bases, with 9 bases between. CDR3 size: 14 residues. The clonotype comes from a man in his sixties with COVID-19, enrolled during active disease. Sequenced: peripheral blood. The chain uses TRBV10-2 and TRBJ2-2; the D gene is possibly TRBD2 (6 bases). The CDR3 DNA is TGCGCCAGCAGTCCCGGGAGAAACACCGGGGAGCTGTTTTTT. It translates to CASSPGRNTGELFF.